This entry lists 29 T cell receptor beta chains sequenced from one sample in a study of OX40 agonist ivuxolimab in advanced cancers. Measured with immunoSEQ multiplex PCR; TCRdb has only the in-frame clones, and not every one. Counted here are about 55,000 clones, around 85% occurring once; the ten biggest clones make up more than 9.5%. The source was CD4+ or CD8+ T cells sorted from blood, collected in a trial of the OX40 agonist ivuxolimab. All receptors derive from an adult with an advanced solid tumor such as melanoma, head and neck, liver or kidney cancer.

This chain uses TRBV11-3 with TRBJ1-3, with D uncertain. V was shortened by 2 bases and J by 2 bases, with 13 bases between the two germline ends. Germline values: CDR1 SGHNT, CDR2 YENEEA. This CDR3 is 16 amino acids long. This CDR3 reads CASSLTGVGPGNTIYF. CDR3 in DNA: TGTGCCAGCAGCTTAACCGGGGTAGGACCTGGAAACACCATATATTTT.

This clone has just a few counts. CDR3 nucleotide sequence: TGTGCCAGCAGTTTAGGAAGGAGCTATGGCTACACCTTC. Its translation: CASSLGRSYGYTF. The chain recombines TRBV28 with TRBJ1-2; no firm D call. Germline CDR1 is MDHEN and CDR2 is SYDVKM. The CDR3 length is 13 residues. V was cut by 2 bases and J by 4 bases, with 8 bases left in between.

The rearrangement joins TRBV5-8 to TRBJ1-3; D gene unclear. This CDR3 has 13 amino acids. Germline lookup yields CDR1 SGHTS and CDR2 YDEGEE. V lost 4 bases to trimming and J lost 2 bases, with 7 bases between them. CDR3 nucleotides: TGTGCCAGCAGCGCGGAACCTGGAAACACCATATATTTT. Translating it yields CASSAEPGNTIYF.

The chain is built from TRBV11-1 and TRBJ2-6; TRBD1 agrees at 7 bases. CDR1 is SGHAT and CDR2 is FQDESV in the germline V gene (reference sequence). The CDR3 consists of 16 residues. The V segment lost 2 bases and the J segment 2 bases; nucleotides outside the gene matches: 3. The CDR3: CASSLLGGTGANVLTF. The CDR3 DNA sequence: TGTGCCAGCAGCTTACTAGGGGGCACTGGGGCCAACGTCCTGACTTTC. Drawing the rest from reference TRBV11-1 and TRBJ2-6, the complete variable domain is EAEVAQSPRYKITEKSQAVAFWCDPISGHATLYWYRQILGQGPELLVQFQDESVVDDSQLPKDRFSAERLKGVDSTLKIQPAELGDSAMYLCASSLLGGTGANVLTFGAGSRLTVL.

The chain uses TRBV9 and TRBJ2-2; D is unclear. CDR3 size: 16 residues. V was cut by 2 bases and J by 6 bases, with 17 bases left in between. From germline, CDR1 is SGDLS and CDR2 YYNGEE. The CDR3: CASSVGSAIPSGELFF. For the CDR3, the DNA is TGTGCCAGCAGCGTGGGCAGTGCGATTCCTTCCGGGGAGCTGTTTTTT.

The rearrangement joins TRBV4-1 to TRBJ2-1; TRBD2 aligns across 11 bases. The CDR3 is 17 amino acids. V shed 2 bases, J shed 3 bases, and the junction held 6 bases outside the gene matches. Germline V gene data show CDR1 as MGHRA and CDR2 as YSYEKL. CDR3 nucleotides: TGCGCCAGCAGCCAACGTACTAGCGGGGGACGCTACAATGAGCAGTTCTTC. As protein: CASSQRTSGGRYNEQFF.

This clone was recorded only once. The chain links TRBV12-5 to TRBJ2-3, with 8 nucleotides matching TRBD2. Germline CDR1 and CDR2: LGHNT and FRNRAP. The junction had 4 bases not matched to a gene; V was cut back by 1 base and J by 1 base. The CDR3 loop spans 16 amino acids. The CDR3 region is CASGLGISGGTDTQYF. DNA for the CDR3: TGTGCTAGTGGTTTGGGGATTAGCGGGGGCACAGATACGCAGTATTTT.

V and J are TRBV5-4 and TRBJ1-1; TRBD1 matches 7 bases. Germline V gene sequence: CDR1 SGHNT, CDR2 YYREEE (reference sequence). CDR3 length: 14 amino acids. V lost 3 bases to trimming and J lost 0 bases; unmatched junction nucleotides: 2. The DNA of the CDR3 is TGTGCCAGCAGCTCGGGACAGATGAACACTGAAGCTTTCTTT. The encoded protein is CASSSGQMNTEAFF.

This chain uses TRBV2 with TRBJ2-2; D is unresolved. This CDR3 is 13 amino acids long. Germline loops: CDR1 SNHLY, CDR2 FYNNEI. V was pared by 5 bases and J by 4 bases, with 8 bases between. CDR3 sequence reads: CASSWTSTGELFF. As DNA, the CDR3 is TGTGCCAGCAGTTGGACCAGCACCGGGGAGCTGTTTTTT.

The chain is built from TRBV27 and TRBJ2-3; no definite D call. The CDR3 covers 15 residues. Germline CDR1 is MNHEY and CDR2 is SMNVEV (reference sequence). Trimming stripped 3 bases from V and 0 bases from J, with 10 bases between. The CDR3, as DNA: TGTGCCAGCAGTTTCGTAGGATACAGCACAGATACGCAGTATTTT. Translating gives CASSFVGYSTDTQYF.

This sequence joins TRBV5-6 and TRBJ2-7, with 12 bases matching TRBD1. V was pared by 3 bases and J by 3 bases, with 4 bases of the junction left unmatched. This CDR3 contains 15 residues. Germline V gene sequence: CDR1 SGHDT, CDR2 YYEEEE. The CDR3 sequence: CASSWGTGGFYEQYF. DNA for the CDR3: TGTGCCAGCAGCTGGGGGACAGGGGGCTTCTACGAGCAGTACTTC.

With regard to this clone: Other DNA sequences in the sample encode the same CDR3. This chain joins TRBV7-9 and TRBJ2-7; 7 bases line up with TRBD2. J gave up 3 bases and V 5 bases, and 1 base lay outside the gene matches. CDR3 length: 12 amino acids. Germline lookup yields CDR1 SEHNR and CDR2 FQNEAQ (reference sequence). The CDR3 nucleotides are TGTGCCAGCAGCCCGGGGGGCTACGAGCAGTACTTC. Its protein product is CASSPGGYEQYF. The whole variable domain, remainder taken from reference TRBV7-9 and TRBJ2-7, is DTGVSQNPRHKITKRGQNVTFRCDPISEHNRLYWYRQTLGQGPEFLTYFQNEAQLEKSRLLSDRFSAERPKGSFSTLEIQRTEQGDSAMYLCASSPGGYEQYFGPGTRLTVT.

This clone occurred a few times. This rearrangement joins TRBV13 to TRBJ1-2; D is uncertain. The CDR3 is made up of 15 amino acids. The germline V and J ends were trimmed by 0 bases and 4 bases, with 12 bases remaining between them. The germline V gene encodes CDR1 PRHDT and CDR2 FYEKMQ (reference sequence). The CDR3 loop reads CASSLGRRGSYGYTF. Written as DNA, the CDR3 is TGTGCCAGCAGCTTAGGCCGACGGGGATCCTATGGCTACACCTTC.

Remarks on this clone: It is unclear where the CDR3 begins or ends on the DNA, so no DNA is shown, and the CDR3 is as TCRdb lists it. This sequence joins TRBV5-4 and TRBJ2-7. Per germline, CDR1 SGHNT and CDR2 YYREEE (reference sequence). The CDR3 region is 13 residues in length, termini included. This chain's CDR3 is CASSLIWEREQYF.

This clone was observed a handful of times. Other nucleotide sequences from this sample produce the same CDR3. V is TRBV19 and J is TRBJ2-7; possibly TRBD1 for D (6 bases). Germline assignment: CDR1 LNHDA and CDR2 SQIVND (reference sequence). The CDR3 runs 14 residues. Trimming took 3 bases from V and 1 from J, leaving 10 bases between them. CDR3 protein: CASSIVGGSYEQYF. The CDR3 coding sequence is TGTGCCAGTAGTATTGTAGGGGGTTCCTACGAGCAGTACTTC.

This clone was seen ten or more times. The chain combines TRBV9 with TRBJ2-1; D is unresolved. CDR3 length equals 12 residues. V lost 1 base and J 9 bases, leaving 8 bases between the germline ends. CDR1 is SGDLS and CDR2 is YYNGEE in the germline V gene. The CDR3 loop is CASSVIEGEQFF. CDR3 sequence (DNA): TGTGCCAGCAGCGTAATAGAAGGTGAGCAGTTCTTC.

The chain uses TRBV6-5 and TRBJ2-1; no clear D. From germline, CDR1 is MNHEY and CDR2 SVGAGI. V lost 4 bases to trimming and J lost 8 bases, with 9 bases between them. The CDR3 contains 12 residues. CDR3 amino acids: CASSSSFDEQFF. For the CDR3, the DNA is TGTGCCAGCAGTTCCTCCTTCGATGAGCAGTTCTTC.

This clone was detected a few times. The chain uses TRBV7-8 and TRBJ1-1; D gene ambiguous. This CDR3 contains 16 residues. Per the germline V gene, CDR1 is SGHVS and CDR2 is FQNEAQ. The V gene lost 6 bases and the J gene lost 4 bases, with 21 bases spanning the gap. The chain's CDR3 is CASRHTPDGMSTEAFF. The DNA of the CDR3 is TGTGCCAGCAGGCACACCCCTGACGGGATGAGCACTGAAGCTTTCTTT.

The chain combines TRBV28 with TRBJ2-3, with D perhaps TRBD1 (5 bases). The germline V and J ends were trimmed by 9 bases and 0 bases, with 10 bases remaining between them. Germline V lookup: CDR1 MDHEN, CDR2 SYDVKM. The CDR3 loop spans 13 amino acids. DNA of the CDR3: TGTGCCAGTGGACACCCAAGCACAGATACGCAGTATTTT. It encodes CASGHPSTDTQYF.

This chain joins TRBV2 and TRBJ2-7; D is perhaps TRBD1 (6 bases). Germline V CDR1 and CDR2: SNHLY, FYNNEI. CDR3 length: 14 residues. Trimming stripped 6 bases from V and 7 bases from J, with 19 bases between. CDR3 amino acids: CASRGKDRSREQYF. CDR3 DNA: TGTGCCAGCAGAGGAAAAGACAGGTCACGGGAGCAGTACTTC.

This clone was counted once. The CDR3 loop is CASSLSWDRKNQPQHF. CDR3 DNA: TGTGCCAGCAGTTTAAGCTGGGACAGAAAGAATCAGCCCCAGCATTTT. The chain employs TRBV27 and TRBJ1-5; the match to TRBD1 covers 7 bases. V trimming: 2 bases; J trimming: 4 bases; junction bases outside the gene matches: 8. CDR3 size: 16 residues. Germline CDR1 reads MNHEY; CDR2 reads SMNVEV (reference sequence).

The genes are TRBV9 and TRBJ1-2; D ambiguous. CDR3 length: 16 residues. Deletions cut 0 bases from V and 4 bases from J, with 16 bases between. From germline, CDR1 is SGDLS and CDR2 YYNGEE. Here the CDR3 reads CASSVGGGGGSYGYTF. As DNA, the CDR3 is TGTGCCAGCAGCGTAGGTGGCGGAGGCGGATCCTATGGCTACACCTTC.

V is TRBV7-7 and J is TRBJ2-3; weak D call: TRBD2 (5 bases). CDR1 SSHAT and CDR2 FNYEAQ come from the germline V gene (reference sequence). Trimming left V 2 bases short and J 6 bases short, with 9 bases between. The CDR3 runs to 13 residues. The CDR3 DNA reads as TGTGCCAGCAGCTTAAAACGGGATGATACGCAGTATTTT. Its protein is CASSLKRDDTQYF.

The chain employs TRBV4-1 and TRBJ2-3, with D perhaps TRBD2 (7 bases). CDR3 length: 16 amino acids. The ends were cut back, 6 bases at V and 2 bases at J, with 18 bases in the middle. The germline gives CDR1 MGHRA, CDR2 YSYEKL. The CDR3 DNA reads as TGCGCCAGCAGTCCATCTGGGGGGGCCCCCACAGATACGCAGTATTTT. Encoded protein: CASSPSGGAPTDTQYF.

The rearrangement joins TRBV9 to TRBJ2-7, with a possible D match to TRBD2 (6 bases). The CDR3 totals 15 residues. The V end lost 0 bases, the J end lost 0 bases, and 10 bases lay between the germline ends. Germline V gives CDR1 SGDLS, CDR2 YYNGEE. CDR3 residues: CASSVGSGLSYEQYF. The CDR3 DNA follows: TGTGCCAGCAGCGTAGGGAGCGGGCTCTCCTACGAGCAGTACTTC. Variable domain in full (rest from reference TRBV9 and TRBJ2-7): DSGVTQTPKHLITATGQRVTLRCSPRSGDLSVYWYQQSLDQGLQFLIQYYNGEERAKGNILERFSAQQFPDLHSELNLSSLELGDSALYFCASSVGSGLSYEQYFGPGTRLTVT.

This chain joins TRBV19 and TRBJ2-3, with D possibly being TRBD2 (5 bases). The CDR3 has 14 residues. Germline CDR1 and CDR2: LNHDA and SQIVND (reference sequence). The ends were cut back, 1 base at V and 4 bases at J, with 9 bases in the middle. CDR3 loop: CASSIGAVADTQYF. The DNA of the CDR3 is TGTGCCAGTAGTATAGGAGCGGTCGCAGATACGCAGTATTTT.

This sequence joins TRBV4-1 and TRBJ1-1, with D hard to call. The CDR3 sequence is 14 residues long. Trimming removed 1 base at V and 1 base at J, with 7 bases between. CDR1 and CDR2 from the germline V gene are MGHRA and YSYEKL. DNA for the CDR3: TGCGCCAGCAGCCAAGGGAAGGAGAACACTGAAGCTTTCTTT. Its protein is CASSQGKENTEAFF.

The chain joins TRBV6-5 to TRBJ1-3; no clear D. This CDR3 is built from 15 residues. In germline, CDR1 is MNHEY, CDR2 SVGAGI. V was shortened by 0 bases and J by 8 bases, with 14 bases between the two germline ends. DNA of the CDR3: TGTGCCAGCAGTTACTCGCATGGGGATCTGGACACCATATATTTT. Translation: CASSYSHGDLDTIYF.

This rearrangement joins TRBV4-1 to TRBJ1-1; D perhaps matches TRBD1 (6 bases). Germline-derived CDR1 and CDR2 are MGHRA and YSYEKL. This CDR3 spans 16 amino acids. V lost 4 bases and J lost 0, with 15 bases in between. CDR3 DNA sequence: TGCGCCAGCAGCCCCAGGGGAGGGGTCATGAACACTGAAGCTTTCTTT. This sequence encodes CASSPRGGVMNTEAFF.